Each of the 25 T cell receptor beta chains below was sequenced from the same sample in a study of cytomegalovirus exposure and HLA in healthy donors. With 60 Vbeta and 13 Jbeta primers, the PCR was carried out. Sequencing used immunoSEQ multiplex PCR; TCRdb keeps in-frame clones, though not all of them. The table lists approximately 190,000 clones, 77% of them singletons. The sample taken for sequencing was PBMCs. All receptors derive from a woman younger than 45 in good health and CMV-seropositive.

This clone appeared a few times. The chain couples TRBV11-3 to TRBJ2-3; maybe TRBD2 (6 bases). V lost 5 bases and J lost 2, with 14 bases in between. The V gene's germline CDR1 is SGHNT and CDR2 YENEEA. This CDR3 is 15 amino acids long. This CDR3 reads CASSPNSGYTDTQYF. In DNA form, the CDR3 reads TGTGCCAGCAGCCCGAATAGCGGATACACAGATACGCAGTATTTT.

This clone has more than one count but fewer than ten. The chain combines TRBV27 with TRBJ2-7, with TRBD1 identical over 7 bases. Germline V gives CDR1 MNHEY, CDR2 SMNVEV (reference sequence). With 2 bases clipped from V and 2 bases from J, the junction kept 3 bases outside the gene matches. This CDR3 region has 14 residues. The CDR3 nucleotides are TGTGCCAGCAGTTTACGACAGGGCGCCTACGAGCAGTACTTC. Encoded protein: CASSLRQGAYEQYF.

The V gene is TRBV19, the J gene TRBJ2-3; 11 bases are a match to TRBD2. Germline CDR1 and CDR2: LNHDA and SQIVND (reference sequence). The junction had 4 bases not matched to a gene; V was cut back by 4 bases and J by 4 bases. The CDR3 runs to 15 residues. The CDR3 region is CASSNLAGGADTQYF. CDR3 coding DNA: TGTGCCAGTAGTAACCTAGCGGGAGGAGCAGATACGCAGTATTTT.

DNA of the CDR3: TGTGCCTGGAGAGGGGCGAACACCGGGGAGCTGTTTTTT. It specifies CAWRGANTGELFF. The chain is built from TRBV30 and TRBJ2-2, with D maybe TRBD1 (5 bases). V was cut by 3 bases and J by 0 bases, with 5 bases left in between. The CDR3 has 13 amino acids. Germline V gene data show CDR1 as GTSNPN and CDR2 as SVGIG (reference sequence).

The chain combines TRBV7-2 with TRBJ2-5; D might be TRBD1 (6 bases). This CDR3 comprises 14 residues. V was clipped by 4 bases and J by 4 bases, with 13 bases between them. Germline V gene lookup returns CDR1 SGHTA and CDR2 FQGNSA. For the CDR3, the DNA is TGTGCCAGCAGCTCCATGACAGGTTCAGAGACCCAGTACTTC. It encodes CASSSMTGSETQYF.

V is TRBV7-2 and J is TRBJ1-2; D uncertain. Trimming took off 1 base at V and 11 bases at J, with 11 bases between the two ends. The CDR3 has 12 residues. Looked up from germline, CDR1 is SGHTA and CDR2 is FQGNSA. CDR3 bases: TGTGCCAGCAGCTTAGTTACAGCCGAGTACACCTTC. Translation gives CASSLVTAEYTF.

This clone was found once. The chain recombines TRBV10-3 with TRBJ1-3; D perhaps matches TRBD1 (5 bases). The CDR3 extends over 12 amino acids. Trimming shortened V by 7 bases and J by 3 bases, and 7 bases separated the two germline ends. Per the germline V gene, CDR1 is ENHRY and CDR2 is SYGVKD. The CDR3 nucleotides are TGTGCCATCAACGACAGTGGAAACACCATATATTTT. As protein: CAINDSGNTIYF.

Only one count was recorded for this clone. V and J are TRBV4-3 and TRBJ1-6; D perhaps matches TRBD1 (5 bases). The CDR3 consists of 17 residues. From germline, CDR1 is LGHNA and CDR2 YSLEER. Trimming removed 2 bases from V and 9 bases from J, with 20 bases in between. The CDR3 nucleotides are TGCGCCAGCAGCCAACAAGGGACTTTCCCCATCAGTTCACCCCTCCACTTT. The encoded protein is CASSQQGTFPISSPLHF.

The V call is TRBV5-1, the J call TRBJ1-2; 9 bases are shared with TRBD1. V gave up 0 bases and J gave up 6 bases; unmatched junction bases: 12. The CDR3 spans 17 residues. Germline V CDR1 and CDR2: SGHRS, YFSETQ. DNA for the CDR3: TGCGCCAGCAGCTTGGGGCCCCAACAGGACAGGGGTGATGGCTACACCTTC. Its translation: CASSLGPQQDRGDGYTF.

V and J are TRBV27 and TRBJ2-2; possible D gene TRBD1, 5 bases. Germline CDR1 is MNHEY and CDR2 is SMNVEV (reference sequence). V gave up 5 bases and J gave up 2 bases, with 12 bases separating them. This CDR3 has 15 residues. CDR3 residues: CASSPRQLNTGELFF. The CDR3 DNA reads as TGTGCCAGCAGTCCCAGACAGCTAAACACCGGGGAGCTGTTTTTT.

The chain couples TRBV27 to TRBJ2-7; D gene uncertain. The CDR3 is 11 residues long. Germline V gene lookup returns CDR1 MNHEY and CDR2 SMNVEV (reference sequence). V was trimmed by 5 bases and J by 3 bases, leaving 5 bases between them. The CDR3 region is CASSNYYEQYF. Written as DNA, the CDR3 is TGTGCCAGCAGTAACTACTACGAGCAGTACTTC.

In its sample, this clone was seen a few times. The chain recombines TRBV7-3 with TRBJ1-1; a possible D gene is TRBD1 (6 bases). This CDR3 comprises 14 residues. Germline loops: CDR1 SGHTA, CDR2 FQGTGA. The V end was cut by 5 bases, the J end by 5 bases, with 15 bases between. DNA of the CDR3: TGTGCCAGCAGCCCGACCGGGGGGGCGACTGAAGCTTTCTTT. It codes for CASSPTGGATEAFF.

The chain carries TRBV4-3 and TRBJ2-1; 7 nucleotides agree with TRBD2. This CDR3 has 12 residues. Per germline, CDR1 LGHNA and CDR2 YSLEER. With 3 bases clipped from V and 11 bases from J, the junction kept 4 bases outside the gene matches. The CDR3 DNA reads as TGCGCCAGCAGCCAGGGGGAGGGTAAGCAGTTCTTC. This translates into CASSQGEGKQFF.

This clone was seen a few times. The chain links TRBV6-1 to TRBJ1-4; 9 bases agree with TRBD1. V shed 4 bases and J 7 bases; nucleotides not matched to a gene: 4. The CDR3 has 14 amino acids. CDR1 and CDR2 from the germline V gene are MNHNS and SASEGT. CDR3 loop: CASSAGTGSEKLFF. As DNA, the CDR3 is TGTGCCAGCAGTGCCGGGACAGGGAGTGAAAAACTGTTTTTT.

The chain couples TRBV15 to TRBJ1-2; tentatively, D is TRBD1 (6 bases). This CDR3 is built from 15 residues. Trimming removed 4 bases from V and 4 bases from J, with 16 bases in between. CDR1 LNHNV and CDR2 YYDKDF come from the germline V gene (reference sequence). CDR3 region: CATSTDRRPTYGYTF. The DNA for the CDR3 is TGTGCCACCAGCACCGACAGGCGTCCTACCTATGGCTACACCTTC. The full variable domain, rest sourced from reference TRBV15 and TRBJ1-2, is DAMVIQNPRYQVTQFGKPVTLSCSQTLNHNVMYWYQQKSSQAPKLLFHYYDKDFNNEADTPDNFQSRRPNTSFCFLDIRSPGLGDTAMYLCATSTDRRPTYGYTFGSGTRLTVV.

The chain links TRBV7-6 to TRBJ2-3; TRBD2 agrees at 11 bases. Germline loops: CDR1 SGHVS, CDR2 FNYEAQ. Trimming cost V 5 bases and J 5 bases; bases outside gene matches: 24. The CDR3 is 21 residues long. In DNA, the CDR3 is TGTGCCAGCAGCCCCGAGGCCCCCTCTAGCGGGAGGCCAAGGCCGCAAGATACGCAGTATTTT. Protein: CASSPEAPSSGRPRPQDTQYF.

The V gene is TRBV28, the J gene TRBJ2-5; D unclear. This CDR3 has 11 residues. Germline CDR1 is MDHEN and CDR2 is SYDVKM. The ends were cut back, 3 bases at V and 5 bases at J, with 4 bases in the middle. DNA of the CDR3: TGTGCCAGCAGTTTCCGGGAGACCCAGTACTTC. Translated: CASSFRETQYF.

This chain joins TRBV21-1 and TRBJ2-7; the table's D call of TRBD1 was not tested on the DNA. TRBV21-1 represents a pseudogene. The CDR3 extends over 16 amino acids. CDR3 loop: CASSKEGQSSSYEQYF. CDR3 DNA sequence: TGTGCCAGCAGCAAGGAGGGACAGTCTAGCTCCTACGAGCAGTACTTC.

The rearrangement links TRBV11-3 to TRBJ2-5; D unresolved. The CDR3 loop spans 13 amino acids. CDR1 is SGHNT, CDR2 YENEEA, per germline. Trimming took off 3 bases at V and 1 base at J, with 6 bases between the two ends. CDR3 in amino acids: CASSLQFQETQYF. CDR3 bases: TGTGCCAGCAGCTTGCAGTTCCAAGAGACCCAGTACTTC. Complete variable domain (other parts from reference TRBV11-3 and TRBJ2-5): EAGVVQSPRYKIIEKKQPVAFWCNPISGHNTLYWYLQNLGQGPELLIRYENEEAVDDSQLPKDRFSAERLKGVDSTLKIQPAELGDSAVYLCASSLQFQETQYFGPGTRLLVL.

This clone has just a few counts. The V call is TRBV2, the J call TRBJ1-2; the D is unclear. Germline V gives CDR1 SNHLY, CDR2 FYNNEI. Trimming pared 4 bases from V and 6 bases from J, leaving 15 bases between. The CDR3 contains 14 residues. CDR3 nucleotide sequence: TGTGCCAGCAGTGCCGAACTCATGGGCGATGGCTACACCTTC. Translated, it gives CASSAELMGDGYTF. The full variable domain, with the rest looked up from reference TRBV2 and TRBJ1-2, is EPEVTQTPSHQVTQMGQEVILRCVPISNHLYFYWYRQILGQKVEFLVSFYNNEISEKSEIFDDQFSVERPDGSNFTLKIRSTKLEDSAMYFCASSAELMGDGYTFGSGTRLTVV.

CDR3 nucleotides: TGTGCCAGCAGTCTTAGTCCTAGCGGGAGGAAGCCAGATACGCAGTATTTT. Encoded protein: CASSLSPSGRKPDTQYF. V is TRBV28 and J is TRBJ2-3, with 11 positions matching TRBD2. Germline CDR1 and CDR2: MDHEN and SYDVKM. The V gene end was trimmed by 5 bases and the J gene end by 4 bases; junction bases not matched to a gene: 11. The CDR3 runs 17 residues.

The chain links TRBV7-2 to TRBJ2-3; D not resolved. This CDR3 comprises 14 residues. Trimming cost V 5 bases and J 0 bases, with 9 bases left between them. The germline CDR1 and CDR2 sequences are SGHTA and FQGNSA. The CDR3 sequence: CASSQASSTDTQYF. CDR3 DNA: TGTGCCAGCAGCCAGGCGTCTAGCACAGATACGCAGTATTTT.

This chain joins TRBV20-1 and TRBJ2-1, with D unclear. The CDR3 totals 11 residues. Looked up from germline, CDR1 is DFQATT and CDR2 is SNEGSKA (reference sequence). V dropped 3 bases and J dropped 5 bases, with 5 bases sitting between them. The CDR3 DNA reads as TGCAGTGCTAGCAGGAACAATGAGCAGTTCTTC. Encoded protein: CSASRNNEQFF.

The chain uses TRBV27 and TRBJ1-1, with TRBD1 as a possible D gene (5 bases). CDR3 length equals 14 residues. The germline gives CDR1 MNHEY, CDR2 SMNVEV (reference sequence). Trimming took 3 bases from V and 3 from J, leaving 11 bases between them. CDR3: CASSFQGTYTEAFF. The CDR3 DNA sequence: TGTGCCAGCAGTTTCCAGGGAACTTACACTGAAGCTTTCTTT.

The rearrangement links TRBV5-4 to TRBJ1-1, with 7 nucleotides matching TRBD1. Losses at the gene ends were 3 bases for V and 8 bases for J; bases not matched to a gene: 13. CDR1 is SGHNT, CDR2 YYREEE, per germline (reference sequence). This CDR3 is 15 amino acids long. The CDR3 nucleotides read TGTGCCAGCAGCTCGACCGGGACAGCTGGCCCCGAAGCTTTCTTT. Protein: CASSSTGTAGPEAFF.